Sequencing of this T cell receptor beta chain was carried out in a study of human T cells and chemical hapten exposure. Background on the study: Readings were taken at 6 days from patch tests that had applied 0.01% DPC to the upper back. Per-sample variation in TCR yield stemmed mainly from small pooled library volume differences.

This CDR3 comprises 12 residues. V gave up 1 base and J gave up 0 bases, with 3 bases separating them. Germline V lookup: CDR1 SQVTM, CDR2 ANQGSEA. Time point specified: patch test 2, 6 weeks after DPC sensitization. The sample's treatment: therapeutic diphenylcyclopropenone sensitization with weekly scalp DPC. This clonotype was seen a handful of times. TCRdb processed the RACE reads anew with MiXCR; each CDR3 protein has one entry. The table includes about 70,000 distinct CDR3 sequences, 8.5% to 9% detected once. This chain connects TRBV29-1 to TRBJ2-5; the D is unclear. Sequenced here: whole blood, sampled in connection with sensitization to the hapten diphenylcyclopropenone (DPC). The source of this sequence is a woman between 50 and 59 years old with alopecia areata. Some clones in this sample may be carry-over from other donors' samples. For the CDR3, the DNA is TGCAGCGTTGAAGGGAACCAAGAGACCCAGTACTTC. Its translation is CSVEGNQETQYF.